The 17 T cell receptor beta chains reported below all come from one sample, sequenced in a study of control samples from healthy donors and cancer patients. Some clones are missing from TCRdb's copy, which holds only in-frame ones; the method was immunoSEQ multiplex PCR. This sample has 15,000 to 20,000 clones, with 85% to 90% found just once. The specimen was PBMCs. These receptor sequences come from a woman aged 55-70 years with head and neck cancer.

V is TRBV10-3 and J is TRBJ2-2, with TRBD2 matching over 10 bases. The CDR3 has 15 amino acids. Looked up from germline, CDR1 is ENHRY and CDR2 is SYGVKD. V trimming: 6 bases; J trimming: 7 bases; junction bases outside the gene matches: 8. The CDR3 region has the DNA TGTGCCATCAGATCCGGGACTAGCGTAATCGGGGAGCTGTTTTTT. Amino acid sequence: CAIRSGTSVIGELFF.

The count of this clone is one. The chain is built from TRBV5-8 and TRBJ1-2; no firm D call. This CDR3 is built from 13 residues. Per germline, CDR1 SGHTS and CDR2 YDEGEE. The germline V and J ends were trimmed by 2 bases and 3 bases, with 8 bases remaining between them. The CDR3 spells CASSLAVYYGYTF. In DNA, the CDR3 is TGTGCCAGCAGCTTAGCAGTCTACTATGGCTACACCTTC.

V usage is TRBV18 and J usage is TRBJ2-2; tentatively, D is TRBD1 (6 bases). Germline V gene sequence: CDR1 KGHSH, CDR2 LQKENI. There are 14 residues in the CDR3. Deletions cut 5 bases from V and 6 bases from J, with 13 bases between. DNA for the CDR3: TGTGCCAGCTCAGATCGACAGGCTGCCGGGGAGCTGTTTTTT. As protein: CASSDRQAAGELFF.

The chain is built from TRBV9 and TRBJ2-3; D uncertain. The CDR3 has 13 residues. CDR1 is SGDLS, CDR2 YYNGEE, per germline. Trimming removed 0 bases from V and 7 bases from J, with 9 bases in between. The CDR3 loop is CASSVDSPNTQYF. CDR3 DNA sequence: TGTGCCAGCAGCGTAGATTCTCCGAATACGCAGTATTTT.

The chain combines TRBV5-1 with TRBJ2-3; 8 bases agree with TRBD1. With V trimmed by 1 base and J by 2 bases, 6 bases remained unmatched. This CDR3 is 16 amino acids long. Germline V gene sequence: CDR1 SGHRS, CDR2 YFSETQ. The CDR3 sequence is CASSLTTGALTDTQYF. The CDR3 bases are TGCGCCAGCAGCTTGACGACAGGGGCCCTCACAGATACGCAGTATTTT.

This clone was detected a few times. This chain connects TRBV29-1 to TRBJ2-7; maybe TRBD1 (6 bases). This CDR3 spans 14 amino acids. In germline, CDR1 is SQVTM, CDR2 ANQGSEA. V lost 5 bases and J lost 0, with 14 bases in between. The chain's CDR3 is CSVYRDTSSYEQYF. As DNA, the CDR3 is TGCAGCGTTTACCGGGACACGTCCTCCTACGAGCAGTACTTC.

This rearrangement joins TRBV27 to TRBJ2-1; 10 bases agree with TRBD1. This CDR3 region has 13 residues. J lost 8 bases, V lost 4 bases, and 2 bases had no gene match. The germline V gene has CDR1 MNHEY and CDR2 SMNVEV (reference sequence). CDR3 protein: CASSWDRGYEQFF. As DNA, the CDR3 is TGTGCCAGCAGTTGGGACAGGGGTTATGAGCAGTTCTTC.

The V and J genes are TRBV27 and TRBJ1-4; the D gene is possibly TRBD1 (5 bases). Germline V gene sequence: CDR1 MNHEY, CDR2 SMNVEV (reference sequence). This CDR3 has 15 amino acids. Between the trimmed V and J ends, which lost 2 bases and 7 bases, there was a span of 14 bases. CDR3 amino acids: CASSLGSKGLEKLFF. For the CDR3, the DNA is TGTGCCAGCAGTTTAGGATCCAAGGGGCTTGAAAAACTGTTTTTT. The variable domain in full, with the rest retrieved from reference TRBV27 and TRBJ1-4, is EAQVTQNPRYLITVTGKKLTVTCSQNMNHEYMSWYRQDPGLGLRQIYYSMNVEVTDKGDVPEGYKVSRKEKRNFPLILESPSPNQTSLYFCASSLGSKGLEKLFFGSGTQLSVL.

This chain links TRBV5-4 with TRBJ2-4; no firm D call. Per the germline V gene, CDR1 is SGHNT and CDR2 is YYREEE (reference sequence). V was cut by 0 bases and J by 6 bases, with 10 bases left in between. The CDR3 covers 14 residues. CDR3 in amino acids: CASSLERDGNIQYF. As DNA, the CDR3 is TGTGCCAGCAGCTTGGAGCGAGATGGAAACATTCAGTACTTC.

This clone showed up just a few times. V and J are TRBV6-4 and TRBJ2-2; D gene unclear. There are 13 residues in the CDR3. The V gene lost 3 bases and the J gene lost 4 bases, with 6 bases spanning the gap. From germline, CDR1 is MRHNA and CDR2 SNTAGT. The CDR3: CASSERTTGELFF. The CDR3 nucleotides read TGTGCCAGCAGTGAACGGACCACCGGGGAGCTGTTTTTT.

CDR3 residues: CASSSLRLRTGAGDTQYF. The DNA of the CDR3 is TGTGCCAGCAGTTCCCTACGACTGCGGACTGGGGCAGGAGATACGCAGTATTTT. The chain carries TRBV28 and TRBJ2-3; D possibly uses TRBD1 or TRBD2 (5 bases each). Trimming took off 4 bases at V and 5 bases at J, with 25 bases between the two ends. Per germline, CDR1 MDHEN and CDR2 SYDVKM. The CDR3 spans 18 residues.

This clone was detected only a few times. V usage is TRBV19 and J usage is TRBJ2-1; 9 nucleotides align to TRBD2. This CDR3 comprises 15 residues. Germline CDR1 LNHDA, CDR2 SQIVND (reference sequence). The V and J ends lost 6 bases and 3 bases, in that order; junction bases with no gene match: 6. The CDR3 sequence is CASSLTSGDYNEQFF. CDR3 DNA sequence: TGTGCCAGTAGCCTGACTAGCGGAGACTACAATGAGCAGTTCTTC.

This clone was seen more than once but under ten times. This rearrangement joins TRBV5-4 to TRBJ2-7, with D possibly TRBD1 on 5 matching bases. CDR1 SGHNT and CDR2 YYREEE come from the germline V gene (reference sequence). CDR3 length equals 14 residues. V lost 0 bases and J 4 bases, leaving 11 bases between the germline ends. CDR3 bases: TGTGCCAGCAGCTTGGAGGGGCGCGGATACGAGCAGTACTTC. This encodes CASSLEGRGYEQYF. Using reference TRBV5-4 and TRBJ2-7 for the parts outside the CDR3, the full variable domain is ETGVTQSPTHLIKTRGQQVTLRCSSQSGHNTVSWYQQALGQGPQFIFQYYREEENGRGNFPPRFSGLQFPNYSSELNVNALELDDSALYLCASSLEGRGYEQYFGPGTRLTVT.

V usage is TRBV15 and J usage is TRBJ1-5, with D unresolved. The length of the CDR3 is 15 residues. Looked up from germline, CDR1 is LNHNV and CDR2 is YYDKDF (reference sequence). V lost 5 bases, J lost 2 bases, and 13 bases lay in between. CDR3 loop: CATSVTILGNQPQHF. For the CDR3, the DNA is TGTGCCACCAGCGTGACAATCCTCGGCAATCAGCCCCAGCATTTT.

The J gene is TRBJ1-2, the V gene TRBV3-1 (or the pseudogene TRBV3-2); 9 positions match TRBD1. Germline values: CDR1 LGHDT, CDR2 YNNKEL (reference sequence). There are 14 residues in the CDR3. With 4 bases clipped from V and 7 bases from J, the junction kept 7 bases outside the gene matches. CDR3 region: CASSPIGQGPGYTF. Here the CDR3 DNA reads TGTGCCAGCAGCCCGATCGGACAGGGGCCTGGCTACACCTTC.

The chain is built from TRBV5-1 and TRBJ1-4; unclear D gene. The CDR3 contains 14 residues. V was pared by 1 base and J by 0 bases, with 4 bases between. In germline, CDR1 is SGHRS, CDR2 YFSETQ. In DNA form, the CDR3 reads TGCGCCAGCAGCTTGCTGTCAACTAATGAAAAACTGTTTTTT. Amino acids: CASSLLSTNEKLFF.

The rearrangement links TRBV7-2 to TRBJ2-1, with unresolved D. The CDR3 runs to 15 residues. V dropped 1 base and J dropped 1 base, with 8 bases sitting between them. Per germline, CDR1 SGHTA and CDR2 FQGNSA. DNA of the CDR3: TGTGCCAGCAGCTTAGGACCGGGTTCCTACAATGAGCAGTTCTTC. This encodes CASSLGPGSYNEQFF.